The 2 T cell receptor beta chains below all came from one sample that was sequenced in a study of vaccination and CD4 T cells after COVID-19. Cultured CD4+ T cell DNA was sequenced using the Oncomine TCR Beta short-read assay. One entry per CDR3 protein results from TCRdb running MiXCR on the PCR reads. The sample has fewer than 20,000 distinct CDR3 sequences, roughly 49% seen once. For these receptors, no antigen is known. Treatment described: roughly 10-day PBMC culture with coronavirus spike peptide pools or control peptides (ViraFEST assay). The specimen comprised CD4+ T cells from blood, cultured in vitro, sampled before SARS-CoV-2 vaccination. The receptors stem from a human donor who had recovered from COVID-19.

J is TRBJ2-1 and V is TRBV4-3, with D maybe TRBD2 (5 bases). The ends were cut back, 4 bases at V and 4 bases at J, with 17 bases in the middle. Germline V gene sequence: CDR1 LGHNA, CDR2 YSLEER. The length of the CDR3 is 16 residues. DNA of the CDR3: TGCGCCAGCAGCCGCGACGGAGCGAGAGGGTACAATGAGCAGTTCTTC. The encoded protein is CASSRDGARGYNEQFF.

This clonotype came up a few times. V gene TRBV20-1 combines with J gene TRBJ2-3, with D tentatively TRBD2 (5 bases). This CDR3 has 16 residues. Deletions cut 0 bases from V and 0 bases from J, with 13 bases between. The germline V gene encodes CDR1 DFQATT and CDR2 SNEGSKA (reference sequence). This CDR3 reads CSARDLRELSTDTQYF. In nucleotides, the CDR3 is TGCAGTGCTAGAGATCTTCGGGAACTAAGCACAGATACGCAGTATTTT.